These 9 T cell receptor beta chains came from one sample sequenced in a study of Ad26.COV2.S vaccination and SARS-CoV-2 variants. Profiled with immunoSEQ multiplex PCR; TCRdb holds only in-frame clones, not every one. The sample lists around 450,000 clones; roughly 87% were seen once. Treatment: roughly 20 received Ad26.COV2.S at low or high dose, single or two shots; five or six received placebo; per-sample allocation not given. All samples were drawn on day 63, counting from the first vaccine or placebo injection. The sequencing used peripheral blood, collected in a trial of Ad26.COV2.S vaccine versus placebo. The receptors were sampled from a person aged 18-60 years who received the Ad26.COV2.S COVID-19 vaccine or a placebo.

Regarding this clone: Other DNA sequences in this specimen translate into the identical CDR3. The CDR3, as DNA: TGCAGCGTTGGGACAGATACGCAGTATTTT. Translated: CSVGTDTQYF. The J gene is TRBJ2-3, the V gene TRBV29-1, with D uncertain. The V gene's germline CDR1 is SQVTM and CDR2 ANQGSEA. This CDR3 is 10 amino acids long. V lost 4 bases and J lost 3, with 2 bases in between.

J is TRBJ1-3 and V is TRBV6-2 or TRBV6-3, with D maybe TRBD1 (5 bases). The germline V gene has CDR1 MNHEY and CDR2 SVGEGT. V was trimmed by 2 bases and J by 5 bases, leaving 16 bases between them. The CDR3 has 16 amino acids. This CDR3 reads CASSYEIWRGRNTIYF. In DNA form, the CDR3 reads TGTGCCAGCAGTTACGAGATATGGAGGGGACGAAACACCATATATTTT.

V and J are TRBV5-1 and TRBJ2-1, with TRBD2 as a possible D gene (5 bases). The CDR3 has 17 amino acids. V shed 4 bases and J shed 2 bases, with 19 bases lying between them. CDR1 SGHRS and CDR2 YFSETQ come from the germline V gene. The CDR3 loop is CASSLRRPSQTYNEQFF. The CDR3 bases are TGCGCCAGCAGCCTTCGAAGACCTAGCCAGACCTACAATGAGCAGTTCTTC.

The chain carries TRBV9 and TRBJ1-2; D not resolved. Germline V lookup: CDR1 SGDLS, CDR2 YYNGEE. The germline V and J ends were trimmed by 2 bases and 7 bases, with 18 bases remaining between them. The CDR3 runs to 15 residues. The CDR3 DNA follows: TGTGCCAGCAGCGTCGGGTCGGAGCTTTATGGTGGCTACACCTTC. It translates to CASSVGSELYGGYTF. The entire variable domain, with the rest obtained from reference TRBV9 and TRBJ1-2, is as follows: DSGVTQTPKHLITATGQRVTLRCSPRSGDLSVYWYQQSLDQGLQFLIQYYNGEERAKGNILERFSAQQFPDLHSELNLSSLELGDSALYFCASSVGSELYGGYTFGSGTRLTVV.

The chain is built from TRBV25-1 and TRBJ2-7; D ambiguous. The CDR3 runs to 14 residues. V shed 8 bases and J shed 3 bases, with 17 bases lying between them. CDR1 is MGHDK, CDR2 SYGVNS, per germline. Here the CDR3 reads CASPCKVGCYEQYV. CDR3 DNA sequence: TGTGCCAGCCCATGTAAAGTGGGTTGCTACGAGCAGTACGTC.

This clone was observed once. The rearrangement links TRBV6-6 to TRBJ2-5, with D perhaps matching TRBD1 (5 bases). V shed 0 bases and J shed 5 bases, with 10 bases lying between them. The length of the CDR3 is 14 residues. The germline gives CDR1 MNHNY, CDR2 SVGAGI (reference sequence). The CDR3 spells CASSYSGPGETQYF. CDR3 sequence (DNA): TGTGCCAGCAGTTACTCAGGGCCAGGGGAGACCCAGTACTTC.

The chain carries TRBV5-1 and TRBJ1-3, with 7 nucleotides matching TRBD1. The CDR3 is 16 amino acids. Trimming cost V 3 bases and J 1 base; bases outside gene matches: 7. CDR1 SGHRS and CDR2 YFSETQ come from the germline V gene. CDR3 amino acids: CASSSRGTVSGNTIYF. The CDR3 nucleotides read TGCGCCAGCAGCTCGCGGGGGACAGTTTCTGGAAACACCATATATTTT.

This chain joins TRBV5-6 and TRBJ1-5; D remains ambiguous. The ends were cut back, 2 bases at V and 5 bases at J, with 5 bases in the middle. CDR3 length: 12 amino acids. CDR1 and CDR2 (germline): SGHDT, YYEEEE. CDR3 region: CASSFLHQPQHF. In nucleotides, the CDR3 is TGTGCCAGCAGCTTCCTTCATCAGCCCCAGCATTTT.

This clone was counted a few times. The CDR3, as DNA: TGTGCCAGCAGTGGTCCGGGACTAGCGGGGGGGTCTCCTAGCACAGATACGCAGTATTTT. It translates to CASSGPGLAGGSPSTDTQYF. J is TRBJ2-3 and V is TRBV28; TRBD2 matches 16 bases. There are 20 residues in the CDR3. CDR1 MDHEN and CDR2 SYDVKM come from the germline V gene. V was clipped by 5 bases and J by 0 bases; unmatched bases: 11.